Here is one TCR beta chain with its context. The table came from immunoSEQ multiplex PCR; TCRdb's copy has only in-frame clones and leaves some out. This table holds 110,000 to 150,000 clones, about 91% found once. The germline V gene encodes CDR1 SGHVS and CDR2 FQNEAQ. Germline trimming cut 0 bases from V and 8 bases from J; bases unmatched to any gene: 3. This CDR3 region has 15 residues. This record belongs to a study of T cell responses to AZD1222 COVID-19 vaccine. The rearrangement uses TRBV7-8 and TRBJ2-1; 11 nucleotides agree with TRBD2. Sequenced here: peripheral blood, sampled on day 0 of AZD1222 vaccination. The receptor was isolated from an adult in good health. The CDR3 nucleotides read TGTGCCAGCAGCTTAGCGGGACTAGCGGTCGATGAGCAGTTCTTC. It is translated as CASSLAGLAVDEQFF.